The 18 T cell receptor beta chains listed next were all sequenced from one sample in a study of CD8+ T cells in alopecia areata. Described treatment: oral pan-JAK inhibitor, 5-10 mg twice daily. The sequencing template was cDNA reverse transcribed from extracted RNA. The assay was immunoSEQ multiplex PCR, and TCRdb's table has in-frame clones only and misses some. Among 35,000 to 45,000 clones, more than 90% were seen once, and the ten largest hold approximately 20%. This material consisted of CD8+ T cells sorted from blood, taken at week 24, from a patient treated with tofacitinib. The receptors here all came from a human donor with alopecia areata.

For the CDR3, the DNA is TGTGCCAGCAGTTTCGCCGACGGTTACGAGCAGTACTTC. It specifies CASSFADGYEQYF. The chain couples TRBV28 to TRBJ2-7; D remains ambiguous. The CDR3 covers 13 residues. CDR1 and CDR2 (germline): MDHEN, SYDVKM. Trimming removed 3 bases at V and 4 bases at J, with 10 bases between.

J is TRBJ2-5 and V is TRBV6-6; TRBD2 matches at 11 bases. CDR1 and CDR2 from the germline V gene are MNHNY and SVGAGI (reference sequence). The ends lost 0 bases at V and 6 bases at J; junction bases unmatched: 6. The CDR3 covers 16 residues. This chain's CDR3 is CASSYSPLAGEQTQYF. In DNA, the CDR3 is TGTGCCAGCAGTTACTCACCACTAGCGGGGGAACAGACCCAGTACTTC.

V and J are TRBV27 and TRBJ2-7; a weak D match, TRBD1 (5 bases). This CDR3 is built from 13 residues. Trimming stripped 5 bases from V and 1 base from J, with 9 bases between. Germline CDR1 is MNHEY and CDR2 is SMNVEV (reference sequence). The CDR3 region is CASSLTASYEQYF. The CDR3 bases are TGTGCCAGCAGTCTGACAGCGTCCTACGAGCAGTACTTC.

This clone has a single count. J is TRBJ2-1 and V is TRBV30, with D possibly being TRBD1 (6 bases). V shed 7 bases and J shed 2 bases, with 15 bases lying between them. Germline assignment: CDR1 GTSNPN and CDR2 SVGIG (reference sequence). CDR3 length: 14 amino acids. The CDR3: CASDGEGAYNEQFF. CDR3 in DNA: TGTGCCTCGGATGGCGAGGGGGCCTACAATGAGCAGTTCTTC.

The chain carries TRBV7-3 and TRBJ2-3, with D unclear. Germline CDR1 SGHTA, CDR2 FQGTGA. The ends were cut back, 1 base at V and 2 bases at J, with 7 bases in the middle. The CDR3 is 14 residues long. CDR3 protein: CASSLIGSTDTQYF. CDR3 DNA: TGTGCCAGCAGCTTAATCGGGTCCACAGATACGCAGTATTTT.

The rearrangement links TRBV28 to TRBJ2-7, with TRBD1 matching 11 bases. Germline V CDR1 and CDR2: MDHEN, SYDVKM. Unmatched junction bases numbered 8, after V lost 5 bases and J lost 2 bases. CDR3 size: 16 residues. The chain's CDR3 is CASSPSDRGLAYEQYF. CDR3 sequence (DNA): TGTGCCAGCAGTCCATCGGACAGGGGGCTAGCCTACGAGCAGTACTTC.

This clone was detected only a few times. The CDR3 DNA reads TGTGCCAGCAGTTCCATGGGGGTGTACAATGAGCAGTTCTTC. This codes for CASSSMGVYNEQFF. This rearrangement joins TRBV28 to TRBJ2-1, with D perhaps given as TRBD1 or TRBD2 (5 bases each). The CDR3 runs to 14 residues. The V end was cut by 4 bases, the J end by 4 bases, with 11 bases between. The germline gives CDR1 MDHEN, CDR2 SYDVKM. Variable domain in full (rest from reference TRBV28 and TRBJ2-1): DVKVTQSSRYLVKRTGEKVFLECVQDMDHENMFWYRQDPGLGLRLIYFSYDVKMKEKGDIPEGYSVSREKKERFSLILESASTNQTSMYLCASSSMGVYNEQFFGPGTRLTVL.

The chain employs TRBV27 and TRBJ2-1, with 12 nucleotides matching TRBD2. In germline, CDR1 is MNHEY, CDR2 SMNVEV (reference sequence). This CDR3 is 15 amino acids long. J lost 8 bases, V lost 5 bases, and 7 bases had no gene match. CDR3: CASSPPSGGAYEQFF. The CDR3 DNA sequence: TGTGCCAGCAGTCCCCCTAGCGGGGGGGCGTATGAGCAGTTCTTC.

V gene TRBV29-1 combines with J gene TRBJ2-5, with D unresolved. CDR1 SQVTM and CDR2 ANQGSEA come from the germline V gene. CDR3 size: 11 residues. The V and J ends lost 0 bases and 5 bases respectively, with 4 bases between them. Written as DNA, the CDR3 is TGCAGCGTTGAAGATCGGGAGACCCAGTACTTC. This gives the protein CSVEDRETQYF.

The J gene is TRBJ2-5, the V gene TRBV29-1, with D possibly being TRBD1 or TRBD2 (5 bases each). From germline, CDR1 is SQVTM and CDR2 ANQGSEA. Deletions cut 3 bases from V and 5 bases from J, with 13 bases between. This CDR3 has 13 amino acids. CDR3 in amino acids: CSVERGFGETQYF. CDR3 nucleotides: TGCAGCGTTGAGAGGGGCTTCGGGGAGACCCAGTACTTC.

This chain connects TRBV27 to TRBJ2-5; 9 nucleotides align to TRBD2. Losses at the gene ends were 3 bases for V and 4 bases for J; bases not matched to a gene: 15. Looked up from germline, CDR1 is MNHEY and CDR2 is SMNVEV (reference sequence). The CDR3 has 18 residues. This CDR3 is CASSFSFSGGDLGETQYF. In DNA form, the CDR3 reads TGTGCCAGCAGTTTTTCCTTTAGCGGGGGCGATCTGGGAGAGACCCAGTACTTC.

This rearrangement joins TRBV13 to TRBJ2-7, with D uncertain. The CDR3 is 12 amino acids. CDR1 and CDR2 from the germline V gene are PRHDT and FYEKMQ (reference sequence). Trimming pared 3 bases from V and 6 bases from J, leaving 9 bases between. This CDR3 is CASSLKDREQYF. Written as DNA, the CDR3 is TGTGCCAGCAGCTTGAAGGACCGCGAGCAGTACTTC.

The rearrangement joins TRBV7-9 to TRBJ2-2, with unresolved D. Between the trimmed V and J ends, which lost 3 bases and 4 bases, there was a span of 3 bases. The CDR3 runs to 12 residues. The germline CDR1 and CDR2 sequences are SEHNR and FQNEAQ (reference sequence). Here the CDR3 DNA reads TGTGCCAGCAGCTTTGGCACCGGGGAGCTGTTTTTT. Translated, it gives CASSFGTGELFF.

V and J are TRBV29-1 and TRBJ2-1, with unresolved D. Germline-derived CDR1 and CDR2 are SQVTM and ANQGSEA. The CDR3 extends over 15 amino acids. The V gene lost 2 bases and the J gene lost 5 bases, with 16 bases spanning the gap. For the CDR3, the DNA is TGCAGCGTTGAACTCAGGCTTAGTACCCACAATGAGCAGTTCTTC. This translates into CSVELRLSTHNEQFF.

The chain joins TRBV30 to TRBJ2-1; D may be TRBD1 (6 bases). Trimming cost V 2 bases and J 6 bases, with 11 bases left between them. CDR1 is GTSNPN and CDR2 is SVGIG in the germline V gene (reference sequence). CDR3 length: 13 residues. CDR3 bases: TGTGCCTGGAGTCTGACAGGCATCAATGAGCAGTTCTTC. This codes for CAWSLTGINEQFF. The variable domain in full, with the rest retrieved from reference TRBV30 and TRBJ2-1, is SQTIHQWPATLVQPVGSPLSLECTVEGTSNPNLYWYRQAAGRGLQLLFYSVGIGQISSEVPQNLSASRPQDRQFILSSKKLLLSDSGFYLCAWSLTGINEQFFGPGTRLTVL.

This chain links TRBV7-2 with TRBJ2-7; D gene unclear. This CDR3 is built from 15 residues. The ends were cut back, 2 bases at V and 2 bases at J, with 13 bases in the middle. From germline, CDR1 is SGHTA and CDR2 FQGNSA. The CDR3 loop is CASSLYPALAYEQYF. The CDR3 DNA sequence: TGTGCCAGCAGCTTATATCCAGCCCTCGCCTACGAGCAGTACTTC. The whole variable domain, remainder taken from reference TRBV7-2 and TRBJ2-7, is GAGVSQSPSNKVTEKGKDVELRCDPISGHTALYWYRQSLGQGLEFLIYFQGNSAPDKSGLPSDRFSAERTGGSVSTLTIQRTQQEDSAVYLCASSLYPALAYEQYFGPGTRLTVT.

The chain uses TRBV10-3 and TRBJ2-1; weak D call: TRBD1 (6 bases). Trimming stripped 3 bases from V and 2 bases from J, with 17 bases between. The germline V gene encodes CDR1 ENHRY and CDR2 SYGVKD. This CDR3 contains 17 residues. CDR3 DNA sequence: TGTGCCATCAGTGATGGGGGCAGCGGCACTACCTACAATGAGCAGTTCTTC. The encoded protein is CAISDGGSGTTYNEQFF.

The CDR3: CASSPGTGLETQYF. The CDR3 region has the DNA TGCGCCAGCAGCCCCGGGACAGGGCTAGAGACCCAGTACTTC. The chain is built from TRBV4-1 and TRBJ2-5; 9 nucleotides align to TRBD1. The germline gives CDR1 MGHRA, CDR2 YSYEKL. J was trimmed by 4 bases and V by 4 bases; bases with no gene match: 4. The CDR3 runs to 14 residues.